The 27 T cell receptor beta chains reported below all come from one sample, sequenced in a study of cytomegalovirus exposure and HLA in healthy donors. The PCR made use of 60 Vbeta and 13 Jbeta primers. TCRdb keeps only in-frame clones here, not all; method: immunoSEQ multiplex PCR. In total, the table holds fewer than 130,000 clones. The sequenced sample consisted of PBMCs. The receptors stem from a man in his fifties or sixties in good health and CMV-seronegative.

This rearrangement joins TRBV7-2 to TRBJ1-1, with D tentatively TRBD1 (5 bases). Germline values: CDR1 SGHTA, CDR2 FQGNSA. There are 13 residues in the CDR3. Trimming took off 5 bases at V and 7 bases at J, with 14 bases between the two ends. The CDR3, as DNA: TGTGCCAGCAGCACAGGACCGAACCGTGAAGCTTTCTTT. Encoded protein: CASSTGPNREAFF.

CDR3 region: CASSLQGRYGYTF. The CDR3 nucleotides are TGTGCCAGCAGCTTACAGGGCAGATATGGCTACACCTTC. The chain carries TRBV13 and TRBJ1-2; D is possibly TRBD1 (5 bases). The V end lost 2 bases, the J end lost 5 bases, and 9 bases lay between the germline ends. This CDR3 region has 13 residues. CDR1 is PRHDT and CDR2 is FYEKMQ in the germline V gene (reference sequence).

J is TRBJ2-1 and V is TRBV5-6, with D possibly TRBD1 on 6 matching bases. V was cut by 1 base and J by 8 bases, with 10 bases left in between. The CDR3 is 13 residues long. The germline V gene has CDR1 SGHDT and CDR2 YYEEEE. For the CDR3, the DNA is TGTGCCAGCAGCTTGTTCCAGGGGTATGAGCAGTTCTTC. As protein: CASSLFQGYEQFF.

The chain couples TRBV4-1 to TRBJ2-7, with TRBD2 as a possible D gene (7 bases). Trimming removed 1 base from V and 0 bases from J, with 22 bases in between. The length of the CDR3 is 19 residues. Germline CDR1 is MGHRA and CDR2 is YSYEKL. In DNA, the CDR3 is TGCGCCAGCAGCCAAGCCTACGTGGGGGCATCGGGGGGCTCCTACGAGCAGTACTTC. Protein sequence: CASSQAYVGASGGSYEQYF.

The rearrangement links TRBV7-6 to TRBJ1-3, with 7 bases lining up with TRBD1. V shed 1 base, J shed 8 bases, and the junction held 11 bases outside the gene matches. CDR1 is SGHVS, CDR2 FNYEAQ, per germline. The CDR3 covers 16 residues. The CDR3 sequence is CASSLGRGGAGDTIYF. CDR3 in DNA: TGTGCCAGCAGCTTAGGAAGAGGGGGCGCAGGAGACACCATATATTTT.

The rearrangement uses TRBV11-2 and TRBJ1-1, with 7 bases identical to TRBD1. The CDR3 extends over 14 amino acids. Trimming took 1 base from V and 1 from J; bases not matched to a gene: 0. Germline CDR1 is SGHAT and CDR2 is FQNNGV. The DNA for the CDR3 is TGTGCCAGCAGCTTAGGACAGGGGAACACTGAAGCTTTCTTT. Translating gives CASSLGQGNTEAFF.

V gene TRBV15 combines with J gene TRBJ2-4; TRBD2 matches 9 bases. The CDR3 spans 17 residues. CDR1 is LNHNV and CDR2 is YYDKDF in the germline V gene (reference sequence). V lost 0 bases to trimming and J lost 4 bases; unmatched junction nucleotides: 7. In DNA, the CDR3 is TGTGCCACCAGCAGAGATTTGCTAGCGGGGTCTAAAAACATTCAGTACTTC. Translating it yields CATSRDLLAGSKNIQYF.

DNA of the CDR3: TGCGCCAGCAGCCAAGATCCAGGGGTGAGCACTGAAGCTTTCTTT. This sequence encodes CASSQDPGVSTEAFF. The V and J genes are TRBV4-3 and TRBJ1-1; TRBD1 might be the D (6 bases). Germline-derived CDR1 and CDR2 are LGHNA and YSLEER. V was pared by 0 bases and J by 4 bases, with 12 bases between. There are 15 residues in the CDR3.

The V and J genes are TRBV6-5 and TRBJ1-1; TRBD1 aligns across 7 bases. The V segment lost 6 bases and the J segment 5 bases; nucleotides outside the gene matches: 6. The CDR3 is 13 residues long. The germline V gene encodes CDR1 MNHEY and CDR2 SVGAGI. The CDR3: CASSPGTVTEAFF. The CDR3 DNA is TGTGCCAGCAGCCCGGGGACAGTTACTGAAGCTTTCTTT.

CDR3 protein: CASSDGKNSNQPQHF. CDR3 in DNA: TGTGCCAGCAGTGATGGCAAGAATAGCAATCAGCCCCAGCATTTT. The chain links TRBV2 to TRBJ1-5; D ambiguous. Trimming pared 3 bases from V and 0 bases from J, leaving 9 bases between. CDR1 SNHLY and CDR2 FYNNEI come from the germline V gene. The CDR3 extends over 15 amino acids. The full variable domain, in which reference TRBV2 and TRBJ1-5 provide the parts outside the CDR3, is EPEVTQTPSHQVTQMGQEVILRCVPISNHLYFYWYRQILGQKVEFLVSFYNNEISEKSEIFDDQFSVERPDGSNFTLKIRSTKLEDSAMYFCASSDGKNSNQPQHFGDGTRLSIL.

The chain links TRBV7-2 to TRBJ1-2, with 9 nucleotides matching TRBD1. The CDR3 extends over 14 amino acids. Trimming cost V 3 bases and J 4 bases; bases outside gene matches: 3. Germline values: CDR1 SGHTA, CDR2 FQGNSA. In nucleotides, the CDR3 is TGTGCCAGCAGCTTGGGACAGGGAGTCTATGGCTACACCTTC. It encodes CASSLGQGVYGYTF.

The rearrangement joins TRBV7-9 to TRBJ1-1; TRBD1 is a possible D gene (6 bases). In germline, CDR1 is SEHNR, CDR2 FQNEAQ (reference sequence). The V gene lost 4 bases and the J gene lost 3 bases, with 9 bases spanning the gap. CDR3 length: 13 residues. For the CDR3, the DNA is TGTGCCAGCAGCTCACAGGGCCACACTGAAGCTTTCTTT. It is translated as CASSSQGHTEAFF.

This chain connects TRBV2 to TRBJ1-2; no definite D call. Germline-derived CDR1 and CDR2 are SNHLY and FYNNEI. CDR3 length: 14 residues. V was pared by 8 bases and J by 0 bases, with 13 bases between. The CDR3 coding sequence is TGTGCCAGCGAATCGAGCTCCGCTAACTATGGCTACACCTTC. Encoded protein: CASESSSANYGYTF.

The rearrangement joins TRBV12-5 to TRBJ1-5, with D tentatively TRBD1 (6 bases). The V gene's germline CDR1 is LGHNT and CDR2 FRNRAP. The CDR3 is made up of 15 amino acids. V lost 5 bases and J 9 bases, leaving 20 bases between the germline ends. The CDR3 DNA sequence: TGTGCTAGTGGTCCCAATTCGGGGGGCGGGCGGCCCCAGCATTTT. It specifies CASGPNSGGGRPQHF.

The V call is TRBV21-1, the J call TRBJ2-5; the table gives TRBD1 as D, unverified against the DNA. TRBV21-1 is deemed a pseudogene. The CDR3 is 16 amino acids. CDR3 nucleotide sequence: TGTGCCAGCAAACCTCGGTCCAGGGGCGGGCAAGAGACCCAGTACTTC. Protein: CASKPRSRGGQETQYF.

The chain carries TRBV4-3 and TRBJ1-4; D unresolved. The CDR3 runs to 15 residues. Germline V gene lookup returns CDR1 LGHNA and CDR2 YSLEER. V was trimmed by 0 bases and J by 3 bases, leaving 8 bases between them. CDR3 region: CASSQEPRSNEKLFF. CDR3 bases: TGCGCCAGCAGCCAAGAACCACGGTCTAATGAAAAACTGTTTTTT.

V and J are TRBV7-2 and TRBJ1-2; the match to TRBD1 covers 8 bases. This CDR3 is 15 amino acids long. Germline CDR1 is SGHTA and CDR2 is FQGNSA. V shed 4 bases, J shed 8 bases, and the junction held 12 bases outside the gene matches. CDR3 nucleotides: TGTGCCAGCAGCTCCGACAGGGGAATTTCGTCGGGCTACACCTTC. As protein: CASSSDRGISSGYTF.

The V call is TRBV5-1, the J call TRBJ2-3; D not certain. V lost 2 bases, J lost 0 bases, and 10 bases lay in between. The CDR3 covers 15 residues. Per the germline V gene, CDR1 is SGHRS and CDR2 is YFSETQ. The CDR3 DNA sequence: TGCGCCAGCAGCTTTGCAGCGCTTAGCACAGATACGCAGTATTTT. Protein product: CASSFAALSTDTQYF. The whole variable domain, remainder taken from reference TRBV5-1 and TRBJ2-3, is KAGVTQTPRYLIKTRGQQVTLSCSPISGHRSVSWYQQTPGQGLQFLFEYFSETQRNKGNFPGRFSGRQFSNSRSEMNVSTLELGDSALYLCASSFAALSTDTQYFGPGTRLTVL.

The chain recombines TRBV2 with TRBJ1-6; 11 bases fit TRBD1. V trimming: 7 bases; J trimming: 6 bases; junction bases outside the gene matches: 5. Per germline, CDR1 SNHLY and CDR2 FYNNEI. This CDR3 has 15 residues. The CDR3 is CASNRDRGSNSPLHF. CDR3 in DNA: TGTGCCAGCAACCGGGACAGGGGGAGTAATTCACCCCTCCACTTT.

The V call is TRBV11-3, the J call TRBJ1-1; 9 nucleotides line up with TRBD1. The CDR3 sequence is 18 residues long. Per the germline V gene, CDR1 is SGHNT and CDR2 is YENEEA. The V and J ends lost 2 bases and 4 bases, in that order; junction bases with no gene match: 14. This chain's CDR3 is CASSLPLYTGGFRTEAFF. The CDR3, as DNA: TGTGCCAGCAGCTTACCCCTCTATACAGGGGGCTTTCGCACTGAAGCTTTCTTT. The whole variable domain, remainder taken from reference TRBV11-3 and TRBJ1-1, is EAGVVQSPRYKIIEKKQPVAFWCNPISGHNTLYWYLQNLGQGPELLIRYENEEAVDDSQLPKDRFSAERLKGVDSTLKIQPAELGDSAVYLCASSLPLYTGGFRTEAFFGQGTRLTVV.

The J gene is TRBJ1-1, the V gene TRBV5-1, with D maybe TRBD1 (6 bases). Germline V gene data show CDR1 as SGHRS and CDR2 as YFSETQ. The CDR3 extends over 13 amino acids. Trimming stripped 4 bases from V and 1 base from J, with 8 bases between. The CDR3 DNA is TGCGCCAGCAGCGAACAGGGGAACACTGAAGCTTTCTTT. Translating gives CASSEQGNTEAFF.

The genes are TRBV2 and TRBJ2-7; D is unclear. This CDR3 region has 13 residues. The V and J ends lost 9 bases and 0 bases respectively, with 12 bases between them. The V gene's germline CDR1 is SNHLY and CDR2 FYNNEI. The CDR3 region has the DNA TGTGCCAGAAGTTCTTCGAGCTCCTACGAGCAGTACTTC. Translation gives CARSSSSSYEQYF.

This chain uses TRBV19 with TRBJ1-3; D gene unclear. In germline, CDR1 is LNHDA, CDR2 SQIVND (reference sequence). The CDR3 is 19 residues long. V gave up 5 bases and J gave up 0 bases, with 23 bases separating them. The CDR3 DNA reads TGTGCCAGTAGTCATCCGCTCTACAAGCGATCGGTCTCTGGAAACACCATATATTTT. This gives the protein CASSHPLYKRSVSGNTIYF.

The chain joins TRBV25-1 to TRBJ1-6; 7 bases align to TRBD1. CDR1 is MGHDK, CDR2 SYGVNS, per germline. V dropped 10 bases and J dropped 7; count of bases not matched to a gene: 7. This CDR3 has 13 residues. CDR3 region: CATKGQTNSPLHF. As DNA, the CDR3 is TGTGCCACTAAGGGACAGACAAATTCACCCCTCCACTTT.

Here the CDR3 DNA reads TGTGCCAGTAGTATCTCCAGGAATCAGCCCCAGCATTTT. Its translation is CASSISRNQPQHF. This chain uses TRBV19 with TRBJ1-5; the D is unclear. This CDR3 contains 13 residues. Between the trimmed V and J ends, which lost 3 bases and 4 bases, there was a span of 7 bases. Germline CDR1 and CDR2: LNHDA and SQIVND (reference sequence).

V and J are TRBV5-1 and TRBJ1-4; TRBD1 might be the D (6 bases). V lost 3 bases to trimming and J lost 2 bases, with 11 bases between them. Germline V gives CDR1 SGHRS, CDR2 YFSETQ. The length of the CDR3 is 15 residues. CDR3: CASSSGGTTNEKLFF. CDR3 in DNA: TGCGCCAGCAGCTCGGGGGGCACCACTAATGAAAAACTGTTTTTT.

V usage is TRBV2 and J usage is TRBJ2-1; D is possibly TRBD1 (7 bases). Germline-derived CDR1 and CDR2 are SNHLY and FYNNEI. CDR3 length: 16 residues. V lost 6 bases and J lost 4, with 19 bases in between. In nucleotides, the CDR3 is TGTGCCAGCAGCGTAACAGGCGGGACAGTTTACAATGAGCAGTTCTTC. It codes for CASSVTGGTVYNEQFF.